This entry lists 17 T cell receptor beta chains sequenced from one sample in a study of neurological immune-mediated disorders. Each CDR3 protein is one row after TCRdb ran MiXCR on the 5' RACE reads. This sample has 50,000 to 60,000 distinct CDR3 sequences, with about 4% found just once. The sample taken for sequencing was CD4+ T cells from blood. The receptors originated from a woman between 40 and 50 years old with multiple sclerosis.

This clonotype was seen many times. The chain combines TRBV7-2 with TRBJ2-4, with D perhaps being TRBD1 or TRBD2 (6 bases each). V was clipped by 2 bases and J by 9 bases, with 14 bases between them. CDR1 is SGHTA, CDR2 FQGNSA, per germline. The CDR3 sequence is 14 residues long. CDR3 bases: TGTGCCAGCAGCTTAAATCCGGGGGCGGCCATTCAGTACTTC. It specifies CASSLNPGAAIQYF.

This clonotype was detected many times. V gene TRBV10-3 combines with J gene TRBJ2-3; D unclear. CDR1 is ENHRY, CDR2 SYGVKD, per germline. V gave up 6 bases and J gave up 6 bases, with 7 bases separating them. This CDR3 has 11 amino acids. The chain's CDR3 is CAIRKGDTQYF. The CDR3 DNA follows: TGTGCCATCAGGAAGGGTGATACGCAGTATTTT.

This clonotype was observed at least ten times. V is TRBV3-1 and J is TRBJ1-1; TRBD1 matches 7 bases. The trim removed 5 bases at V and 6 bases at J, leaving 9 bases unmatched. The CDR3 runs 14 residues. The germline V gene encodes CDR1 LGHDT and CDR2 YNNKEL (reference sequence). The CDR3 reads CASSFPGQYSEAFF. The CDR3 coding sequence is TGTGCCAGCAGCTTTCCGGGACAGTATTCTGAAGCTTTCTTT. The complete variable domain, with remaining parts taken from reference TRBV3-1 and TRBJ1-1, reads DTAVSQTPKYLVTQMGNDKSIKCEQNLGHDTMYWYKQDSKKFLKIMFSYNNKELIINETVPNRFSPKSPDKAHLNLHINSLELGDSAVYFCASSFPGQYSEAFFGQGTRLTVV.

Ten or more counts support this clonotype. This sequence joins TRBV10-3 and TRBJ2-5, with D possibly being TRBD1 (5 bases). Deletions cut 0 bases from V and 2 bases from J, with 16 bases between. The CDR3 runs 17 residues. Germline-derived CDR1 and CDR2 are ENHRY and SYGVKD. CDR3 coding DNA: TGTGCCATCAGTGAGTCGGTCCCCCGACAGCCACAAGAGACCCAGTACTTC. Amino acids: CAISESVPRQPQETQYF.

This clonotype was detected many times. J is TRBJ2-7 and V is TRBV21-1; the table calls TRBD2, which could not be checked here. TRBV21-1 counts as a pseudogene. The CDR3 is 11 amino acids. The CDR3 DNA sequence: TGTGCCAGCAGCAAAGCCGGAGGGCAGTACTTC. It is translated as CASSKAGGQYF.

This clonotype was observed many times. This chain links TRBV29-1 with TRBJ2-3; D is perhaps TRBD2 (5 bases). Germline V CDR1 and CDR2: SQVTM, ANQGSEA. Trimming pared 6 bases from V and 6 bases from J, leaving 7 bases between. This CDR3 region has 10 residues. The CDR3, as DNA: TGCAGCGTGGAGGTTGATACGCAGTATTTT. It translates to CSVEVDTQYF.

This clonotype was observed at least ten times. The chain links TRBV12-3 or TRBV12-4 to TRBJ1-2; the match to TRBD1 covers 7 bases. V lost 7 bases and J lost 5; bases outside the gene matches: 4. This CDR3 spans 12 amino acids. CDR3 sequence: CASIRDSYGYTF. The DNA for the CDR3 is TGTGCCAGCATTAGGGACAGTTATGGCTACACCTTC.

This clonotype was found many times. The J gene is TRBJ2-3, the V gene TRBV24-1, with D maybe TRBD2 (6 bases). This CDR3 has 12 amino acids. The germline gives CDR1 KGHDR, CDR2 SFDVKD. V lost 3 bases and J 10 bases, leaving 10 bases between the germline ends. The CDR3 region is CATSDAGRPQYF. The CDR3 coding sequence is TGTGCCACCAGTGATGCGGGGCGGCCGCAGTATTTT.

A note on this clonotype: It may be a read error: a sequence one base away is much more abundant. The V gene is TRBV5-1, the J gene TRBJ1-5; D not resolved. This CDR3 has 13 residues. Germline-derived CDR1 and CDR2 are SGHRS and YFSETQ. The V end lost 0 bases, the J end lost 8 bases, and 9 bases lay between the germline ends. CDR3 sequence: CASSLAPNEPQHF. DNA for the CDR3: TGCGCCAGCAGCTTGGCCCCTAATGAGCCCCAGCATTTT.

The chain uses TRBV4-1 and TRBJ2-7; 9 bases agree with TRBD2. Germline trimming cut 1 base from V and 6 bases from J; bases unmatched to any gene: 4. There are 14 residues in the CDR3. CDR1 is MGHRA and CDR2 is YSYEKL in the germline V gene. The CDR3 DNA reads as TGCGCCAGCAGCCAAGGCGGGGGGGGCCCCGAGCAGTACTTC. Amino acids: CASSQGGGGPEQYF.

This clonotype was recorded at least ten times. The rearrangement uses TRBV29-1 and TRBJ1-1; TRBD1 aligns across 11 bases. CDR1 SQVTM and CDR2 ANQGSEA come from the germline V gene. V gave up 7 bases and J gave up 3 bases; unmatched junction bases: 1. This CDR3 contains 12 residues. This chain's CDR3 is CSGGQGDTEAFF. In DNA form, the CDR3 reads TGCAGCGGGGGACAGGGGGACACTGAAGCTTTCTTT.

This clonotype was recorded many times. CDR3 amino acids: CSVEGTGRGATDTQYF. Written as DNA, the CDR3 is TGCAGCGTTGAAGGGACGGGCAGGGGAGCCACAGATACGCAGTATTTT. V is TRBV29-1 and J is TRBJ2-3; tentatively, D is TRBD1 (6 bases). CDR1 is SQVTM, CDR2 ANQGSEA, per germline. Deletions cut 1 base from V and 2 bases from J, with 16 bases between. CDR3 length: 16 residues.

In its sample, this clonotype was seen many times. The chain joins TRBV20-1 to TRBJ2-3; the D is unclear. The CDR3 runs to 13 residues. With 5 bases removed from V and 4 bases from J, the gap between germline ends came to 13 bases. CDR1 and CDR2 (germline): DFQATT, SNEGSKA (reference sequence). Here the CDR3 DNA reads TGCAGTGCTCTTATTCAAAATTCAGATACGCAGTATTTT. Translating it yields CSALIQNSDTQYF.

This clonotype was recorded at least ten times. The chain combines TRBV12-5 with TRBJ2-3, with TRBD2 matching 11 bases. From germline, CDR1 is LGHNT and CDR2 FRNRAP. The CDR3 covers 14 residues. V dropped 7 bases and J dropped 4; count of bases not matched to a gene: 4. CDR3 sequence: CASVTSGGSDTQYF. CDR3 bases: TGTGCTAGTGTAACTAGCGGGGGATCAGATACGCAGTATTTT.

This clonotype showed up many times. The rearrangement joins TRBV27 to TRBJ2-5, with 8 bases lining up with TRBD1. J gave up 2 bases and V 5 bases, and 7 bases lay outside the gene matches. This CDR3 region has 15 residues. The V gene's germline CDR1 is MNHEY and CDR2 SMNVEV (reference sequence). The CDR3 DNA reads TGTGCCAGCAGTATAAACCGGGACAGGCAAGAGACCCAGTACTTC. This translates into CASSINRDRQETQYF.

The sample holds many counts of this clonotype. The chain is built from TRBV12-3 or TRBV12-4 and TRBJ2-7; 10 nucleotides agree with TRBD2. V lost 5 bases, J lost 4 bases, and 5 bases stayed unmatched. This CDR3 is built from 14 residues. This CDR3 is CASSPGLANYEQYF. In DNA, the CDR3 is TGTGCCAGCAGTCCGGGACTAGCGAATTACGAGCAGTACTTC.

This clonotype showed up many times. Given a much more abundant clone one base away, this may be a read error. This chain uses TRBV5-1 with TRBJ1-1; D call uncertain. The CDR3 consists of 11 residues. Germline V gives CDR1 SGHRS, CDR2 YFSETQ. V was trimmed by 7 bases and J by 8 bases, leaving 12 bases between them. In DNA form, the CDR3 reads TGCGCCAGCTCCAAACTGGGAGAAGCTTTCTTT. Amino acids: CASSKLGEAFF.